Included here is one TCR beta chain sequence, with context. Its specificity is unknown. Other DNA sequences of this sample code for an identical CDR3. Replicate PCRs run on sorted subsets employed approximately 0.2 ug DNA, approximately 30,000 T cell genomes. Methods used by the authors: ImmunoSEQ output held junction-only sequences without quality scores, so filtering differed. Produced via immunoSEQ multiplex PCR; TCRdb's table is partial and in-frame only. For V, J and clone size, that table is used; D and trimming come from the DNA. The table records some 1,400,000 clones, around 95% of them present only once. There are 10 residues in the CDR3. Germline CDR1 reads DFQATT; CDR2 reads SNEGSKA (reference sequence). V was pared by 3 bases and J by 7 bases, with 4 bases between. This sample stems from a study of shared clonotypes between healthy human individuals. Study results and limitations: Few donors restricted represented genetic and exposure-history diversity.

This TCR derives from a man aged 25-45 years in good health. V usage is TRBV20-1 and J usage is TRBJ2-1; D is unclear. Sequencing was done on a sample of naive CD4+ T cells sorted from blood. Indicated subset: CD45RA+ positively selected. The CDR3 sequence is CSASLNEQFF. CDR3 in DNA: TGCAGTGCTAGCTTAAATGAGCAGTTCTTC.